This T cell receptor beta chain appears in the sequencing data of a study of blood T cell repertoires in COVID-19 (dated by TCRdb to about 2020). With respect to the entire study: Samples covering the acute and convalescent phases of COVID-19 were provided by collaborators in the United States, Italy and Spain. The material from the prospective study consisted of cDNA or gDNA derived from T cells, B-cell-depleted T cells, or PBMCs. Subjects who had been exposed to COVID-19, were actively infected with it, or had recovered from it provided the deeply sampled blood TCRbeta repertoires that made up the dataset. The repertoires were released in a freely available public database intended as a resource for research on the immune response to SARS-CoV-2. Samples were obtained from the ongoing ImmuneRACE study (first 160 participants) and from 1,254 subjects provided by 6 global collaborators. The sample metadata nearly always contained a de-identified subject ID, COVID-19 status, age in years and sex. Where available, HLA class I and class II types were taken from metadata supplied by the sample provider and were not determined by assay-based typing. Broader findings and caveats from the paper: How much clinical and demographic metadata was included differed by source and by participant, and the metadata was provided uncurated.

Notes on this clone: Its antigen specificity is not known. Base qualities are not at hand, and no much larger clone is one base apart.

CDR3 length: 13 amino acids, cysteine to phenylalanine. Of the read, only the CDR3 DNA is kept; its 39 bases are in frame from base 1. After removal of 5 bases from V and 7 bases from J, the junction retains 6 bases not matched to a gene. The germline V gene (reference sequence) yields MNHEY for CDR1 and SMNVEV for CDR2. The collaborating institutions used their own protocols to collect whole blood in K2EDTA tubes. For TCRbeta analysis, collaborator samples were shipped as frozen whole blood, as isolated PBMCs, or as DNA extracted from either sample type. TCRbeta CDR3 regions were amplified from genomic DNA by means of the immunoSEQ Assay, a bias-controlled multiplex PCR. In the authors' own workflow: The number of nucleated cells in each sample was estimated by amplification of reference gene primers within the assay. Sequence reads were collapsed and filtered to measure the absolute abundance of every unique TCRbeta CDR3 rearrangement. Productive Simpson clonality was computed per sample as the square root of Simpson's diversity index over productive rearrangements. This immuneACCESS table, as held by TCRdb, lists in-frame sequences with V and J called but not all clones. Of the missing ones, under half trace to an unresolved V gene in checked studies; the others have no known cause. V and J calls and clone size are as listed in that table; D and trimming were resolved from the DNA. For this sample there are about 140,000 clones; under 85% appear just once. The ten largest make up under 9.5% of the sample.

This receptor chain uses TRBV27 and TRBJ2-5; TRBD2 matches 8 bases in the middle. The clonotype comes from an elderly woman in a cohort sampled during active or convalescent COVID-19. The sequencing input was peripheral blood. The nucleotide sequence reads as follows: TGTGCCAGCAGTATCCGGGGGGGGTGGACCCAGTACTTC. It specifies CASSIRGGWTQYF.